This T cell receptor beta chain was obtained from a study of shared T cell receptors in the human thymus. The table came from immunoSEQ multiplex PCR; TCRdb's copy has only in-frame clones and leaves some out. In the table there are roughly 710,000 clones, roughly 88% of which are singletons. With 0 bases removed from V and 2 bases from J, the gap between germline ends came to 4 bases. The CDR3 sequence is 13 residues long. Per the germline V gene, CDR1 is MDHEN and CDR2 is SYDVKM. This same sample was also part of a study on human thymus T cells. From that report: Corrective heart surgery yielded the resections from which the thymus tissue came. Unrelated individuals reportedly shared highly overlapping thymic TCR repertoires.

This TCR was recovered from a girl less than two years old with a congenital heart defect. The material sequenced was thymocytes. The chain is built from TRBV28 and TRBJ2-5; D not resolved. In DNA form, the CDR3 reads TGTGCCAGCAGTTTATGGGAGCAAGAGACCCAGTACTTC. Protein product: CASSLWEQETQYF.